The sequence of this T cell receptor beta chain was determined in a study of shared clonotypes between healthy human individuals. Naive-designated CD8 cells lacked CD45RO, were positively enriched for CCR7, and omitted terminally differentiated effector memory CD45RA+ cells. Profiling relied on immunoSEQ multiplex PCR, and the TCRdb table lists in-frame clones only, not all of them. Of millions of clones in the sample, 90% to 95% were seen once. The CDR3 length is 14 residues. CDR1 is SGHTA, CDR2 FQGNSA, per germline. V was clipped by 5 bases and J by 8 bases; unmatched bases: 6. This receptor was obtained from a man aged 18 to 29 in good health. Some clones in this sample may be carry-over from other donors' samples. The sequencing input was naive CD8+ T cells from PBMCs. The V gene is TRBV7-2, the J gene TRBJ2-1; 10 nucleotides align to TRBD2. The DNA for the CDR3 is TGTGCCAGCAGCCTCATCCTAGCGGGAGATGAGCAGTTCTTC. Protein product: CASSLILAGDEQFF.